The present entry profiles one TCR beta chain with its context. Its antigen is not identified. The entry originates in a study of tumor and adjacent non-tumor tissue in lung cancer. Looking at the study overall: Stage I to III disease affected about nine men and a handful of women aged roughly 31 to 85. Overall study findings and caveats: Top 100 clones took a larger repertoire share in normal lung. Significantly higher TCR diversity was found in tumor than normal lung.

Germline V gene lookup returns CDR1 SEHNR and CDR2 FQNEAQ (reference sequence). V trimming: 5 bases; J trimming: 4 bases; junction bases outside the gene matches: 12. The CDR3 has 17 amino acids. TCRbeta libraries were built with three rounds of nested PCR, modified from ARM-PCR. TCRdb redid the calling of the multiplex PCR reads with MiXCR, one entry per CDR3 protein. The sample lists more than 35,000 distinct CDR3 sequences, approximately 59% seen once, with around 20% in the top ten. RNA was extracted from bulk tissue without any cell sorting. The normal lung tissue was taken more than 3 cm from the tumor edge.

Sequencing was carried out using distant non-tumor lung tissue. This clonotype was sampled from a woman aged 40-49 years with non-small cell lung cancer. The chain links TRBV7-9 to TRBJ1-3; TRBD1 agrees at 9 bases. CDR3 bases: TGTGCCAGCAGCCCAGGGGACAGGGTCGGCTCCGGAAACACCATATATTTT. This codes for CASSPGDRVGSGNTIYF.